The 21 T cell receptor beta chains below all came from one sample that was sequenced in a study of control samples from healthy donors and cancer patients. TCRdb's table, derived via immunoSEQ multiplex PCR, lists solely in-frame clones and lacks some. The sample carries some 120,000 clones, 70% to 90% recorded once. The sample was blood. The receptors were sampled from a woman in her 70s in good health.

CDR3 region: CASSKSTGFVQPQHF. DNA for the CDR3: TGTGCCAGCAGCAAATCGACAGGGTTTGTTCAGCCCCAGCATTTT. This rearrangement joins TRBV2 to TRBJ1-5, with 7 bases matching TRBD1. CDR3 length: 15 residues. V shed 6 bases, J shed 6 bases, and the junction held 11 bases outside the gene matches. The germline V gene encodes CDR1 SNHLY and CDR2 FYNNEI.

CDR3 nucleotide sequence: TGCGCCAGCAGCTTCGCGCGGGGGTACACCGGGGAGCTGTTTTTT. Encoded protein: CASSFARGYTGELFF. The chain joins TRBV5-1 to TRBJ2-2, with 7 positions matching TRBD2. This CDR3 comprises 15 residues. CDR1 and CDR2 from the germline V gene are SGHRS and YFSETQ. The ends lost 2 bases at V and 3 bases at J; junction bases unmatched: 4.

Notes on this clone: Different DNA sequences within this sample yield the same CDR3. V gene TRBV7-2 combines with J gene TRBJ1-5; D perhaps matches TRBD1 (5 bases). The CDR3 consists of 16 residues. Germline CDR1 SGHTA, CDR2 FQGNSA. V was pared by 1 base and J by 9 bases, with 19 bases between. CDR3 protein: CASSLVSGQDGGPQHF. The CDR3 DNA reads as TGTGCCAGCAGCTTAGTATCGGGGCAGGATGGTGGGCCCCAGCATTTT.

The chain employs TRBV10-3 and TRBJ2-3; no clear D gene. V gave up 3 bases and J gave up 2 bases, with 6 bases separating them. The CDR3 spans 13 residues. Germline CDR1 ENHRY, CDR2 SYGVKD. DNA for the CDR3: TGTGCCATCAGTGAAGGTTTCACAGATACGCAGTATTTT. Protein: CAISEGFTDTQYF.

Details on this clone: Mismatch with germline at one junction end may stem from a read error. The chain has TRBV7-2 and TRBJ2-7, with 8 bases matching TRBD1. The CDR3 extends over 15 amino acids. Germline CDR1 SGHTA, CDR2 FQGNSA. This CDR3 reads CASRPTGDSPYGQYF. For the CDR3, the DNA is TGTGCCAGCAGGCCGACAGGGGATTCTCCCTACGGGCAGTACTTC.

V is TRBV13 and J is TRBJ2-6; TRBD1 matches 7 bases. The CDR3 runs 14 residues. The germline CDR1 and CDR2 sequences are PRHDT and FYEKMQ (reference sequence). V shed 6 bases, J shed 1 base, and the junction held 0 bases outside the gene matches. The CDR3 loop reads CASRTGSGANVLTF. The CDR3 region has the DNA TGTGCCAGCAGGACAGGGTCTGGGGCCAACGTCCTGACTTTC.

V gene TRBV10-3 combines with J gene TRBJ1-4, with a weak D call TRBD1 (5 bases). CDR1 ENHRY and CDR2 SYGVKD come from the germline V gene. The CDR3 loop spans 14 amino acids. Deletions cut 4 bases from V and 4 bases from J, with 10 bases between. CDR3 loop: CAISAGGSNEKLFF. In DNA form, the CDR3 reads TGTGCCATCAGTGCGGGGGGAAGTAATGAAAAACTGTTTTTT.

This chain connects TRBV6-5 to TRBJ1-2, with TRBD1 identical over 11 bases. Losses at the gene ends were 8 bases for V and 4 bases for J; bases not matched to a gene: 6. Looked up from germline, CDR1 is MNHEY and CDR2 is SVGAGI. This CDR3 region has 14 residues. CDR3 DNA sequence: TGTGCCAGCCGGGACAGGGGGTTTACCTATGGCTACACCTTC. Protein: CASRDRGFTYGYTF.

The CDR3 reads CASSETGGSSYSPLHF. The CDR3 DNA reads as TGTGCCAGCAGTGAAACAGGGGGCTCCTCCTATTCACCCCTCCACTTT. The chain combines TRBV2 with TRBJ1-6, with TRBD1 identical over 9 bases. CDR3 length: 16 residues. Germline V gene sequence: CDR1 SNHLY, CDR2 FYNNEI. The V segment lost 2 bases and the J segment 8 bases; nucleotides outside the gene matches: 7.

The chain recombines TRBV6-2 or TRBV6-3 with TRBJ2-7; 8 bases line up with TRBD1. Germline loops: CDR1 MNHEY, CDR2 SVGEGT. The V segment lost 3 bases and the J segment 2 bases; nucleotides outside the gene matches: 3. The CDR3 is made up of 14 amino acids. CDR3 DNA: TGTGCCAGCAGTTATAGGGGACAGGCCTACGAGCAGTACTTC. It specifies CASSYRGQAYEQYF.

In this sample, this clone turned up a few times. The chain uses TRBV24-1 and TRBJ1-6; no clear D gene. Trimming left V 5 bases short and J 9 bases short, with 4 bases between. Germline V gene data show CDR1 as KGHDR and CDR2 as SFDVKD. The CDR3 runs to 11 residues. DNA of the CDR3: TGTGCCACCAGTGGGGGTTCACCCCTCCACTTT. Its translation is CATSGGSPLHF.

This clone was picked up a small number of times. V and J are TRBV29-1 and TRBJ1-1; possible D gene TRBD1, 5 bases. Trimming cost V 7 bases and J 11 bases, with 26 bases left between them. CDR1 SQVTM and CDR2 ANQGSEA come from the germline V gene. This CDR3 comprises 14 residues. In nucleotides, the CDR3 is TGCAGCGCCTCCCGGGACGGATCTTTTGGAGGGGCTTTCTTT. Amino acid sequence: CSASRDGSFGGAFF.

The V and J genes are TRBV3-1 (or the pseudogene TRBV3-2) and TRBJ2-3; 11 bases fit TRBD1. Germline assignment: CDR1 LGHDT and CDR2 YNNKEL (reference sequence). The CDR3 runs 17 residues. V gave up 1 base and J gave up 5 bases; unmatched junction bases: 8. The CDR3 DNA reads as TGTGCCAGCAGCCAAGTGTTGAGGACAGGGGGCGGAGATACGCAGTATTTT. Protein product: CASSQVLRTGGGDTQYF.

This chain links TRBV5-1 with TRBJ1-2, with 10 nucleotides matching TRBD1. This CDR3 has 14 residues. Germline CDR1 is SGHRS and CDR2 is YFSETQ. The junction had 4 bases not matched to a gene; V was cut back by 3 bases and J by 5 bases. The CDR3 reads CASSSTGGNYGYTF. The CDR3 DNA reads as TGCGCCAGCAGCTCGACAGGGGGCAATTATGGCTACACCTTC.

The chain joins TRBV5-1 to TRBJ1-2, with D perhaps TRBD1 (5 bases). The CDR3 runs to 15 residues. Trimming stripped 4 bases from V and 4 bases from J, with 17 bases between. Germline V lookup: CDR1 SGHRS, CDR2 YFSETQ. The DNA for the CDR3 is TGCGCCAGCAGCCCATCGGGAGGGGCTCCCTATGGCTACACCTTC. Amino acid sequence: CASSPSGGAPYGYTF.

CDR3 nucleotides: TGTGCCAGCAGTTTATCGCCAGGAGCTGGAAACACCATATATTTT. Residues: CASSLSPGAGNTIYF. The chain recombines TRBV27 with TRBJ1-3, with D hard to call. The V gene's germline CDR1 is MNHEY and CDR2 SMNVEV (reference sequence). The CDR3 has 15 residues. V lost 0 bases and J lost 2, with 8 bases in between.

The V and J genes are TRBV7-3 and TRBJ1-2; 7 bases are a match to TRBD1. There are 17 residues in the CDR3. V lost 2 bases and J lost 8; bases outside the gene matches: 17. Germline V gene lookup returns CDR1 SGHTA and CDR2 FQGTGA. CDR3 in amino acids: CASSLLPLTDRRRGYTF. CDR3 sequence (DNA): TGTGCCAGCAGCTTACTCCCGCTCACGGACAGGCGTAGGGGCTACACCTTC.

CDR3 amino acids: CASMVAGEHEQFF. The CDR3 coding sequence is TGTGCCAGCATGGTAGCGGGGGAACATGAGCAGTTCTTC. The chain carries TRBV2 and TRBJ2-1; 9 bases match TRBD2. Looked up from germline, CDR1 is SNHLY and CDR2 is FYNNEI. The CDR3 runs to 13 residues. J gave up 8 bases and V 7 bases, and 6 bases lay outside the gene matches.

The V gene is TRBV5-1, the J gene TRBJ1-1; 8 bases align to TRBD1. The CDR3 is 16 residues long. Germline V gene lookup returns CDR1 SGHRS and CDR2 YFSETQ. The junction had 10 bases not matched to a gene; V was cut back by 1 base and J by 5 bases. The CDR3 sequence: CASSLNSQGAGTEAFF. In nucleotides, the CDR3 is TGCGCCAGCAGCTTGAACAGTCAGGGGGCTGGGACTGAAGCTTTCTTT.

This chain joins TRBV18 and TRBJ2-7; D is uncertain. The CDR3 is 14 amino acids. The V and J ends lost 3 bases and 4 bases respectively, with 13 bases between them. Germline V gives CDR1 KGHSH, CDR2 LQKENI. CDR3 bases: TGTGCCAGCTCACCCCCCAGGAACCCGTACGAGCAGTACTTC. Translated: CASSPPRNPYEQYF.

This sequence joins TRBV25-1 and TRBJ1-2; tentatively, D is TRBD1 (5 bases). The ends were cut back, 4 bases at V and 0 bases at J, with 12 bases in the middle. Germline V gives CDR1 MGHDK, CDR2 SYGVNS. The CDR3 contains 15 residues. CDR3 DNA sequence: TGTGCCAGCAGTGGGCAGGGAGCTACTAACTATGGCTACACCTTC. Amino acid sequence: CASSGQGATNYGYTF.